This T cell receptor beta chain derives from a study of metastatic and nonmetastatic thyroid tumors. The study, taken as a whole, reports: For both blood and tumor, malignant thyroid tumors reportedly showed significantly higher TCR beta diversity than benign nodules did.

Patients were all untreated before their thyroid surgery. This clone appeared many times. Antigen: not known. TCRdb re-called clones via MiXCR from the PCR reads. The table lists 75,000 to 95,000 clones, about 13% of them singletons. CDR1 and CDR2 (germline): DFQATT, SNEGSKA (reference sequence). This CDR3 has 15 residues. Trimming took 4 bases from V and 4 from J; bases not matched to a gene: 9. The rearrangement uses TRBV20-1 and TRBJ2-7, with TRBD2 matching 11 bases. Material for sequencing was blood. The sequence came from a female donor with papillary thyroid cancer or a benign thyroid nodule (not recorded which). Some clones in this sample may be carry-over from other donors' samples. The CDR3 DNA reads TGCAGTGCTACTGATACCATAGCGGGAGGGTACGAGCAGTACTTC. It encodes CSATDTIAGGYEQYF.